The 9 T cell receptor beta chains below all came from one sample that was sequenced in a study of cytomegalovirus exposure and HLA in healthy donors. This PCR relied on a set of 60 Vbeta primers and 13 Jbeta primers. Clones were read by immunoSEQ multiplex PCR, and TCRdb kept only the in-frame ones, dropping some. The data contain more than 75,000 clones, approximately 90% of them singletons. Sequenced material: PBMCs. Every receptor here comes from a man aged 18 to 29 in good health and CMV-seronegative.

The chain is built from TRBV29-1 and TRBJ2-3; 7 positions agree with TRBD2. The length of the CDR3 is 15 residues. Germline V CDR1 and CDR2: SQVTM, ANQGSEA. Trimming removed 0 bases from V and 6 bases from J; junction bases left unmatched: 9. The CDR3: CSVEDNNRGVDTQYF. The CDR3 DNA follows: TGCAGCGTTGAAGATAATAACCGGGGGGTGGATACGCAGTATTTT.

The CDR3 loop reads CSAALSEKLFF. The CDR3 DNA reads as TGCAGTGCAGCATTGAGTGAAAAACTGTTTTTT. The chain couples TRBV20-1 to TRBJ1-4; no reliable D call. Germline values: CDR1 DFQATT, CDR2 SNEGSKA (reference sequence). V gave up 6 bases and J gave up 7 bases, with 9 bases separating them. CDR3 length: 11 residues.

The V call is TRBV11-2, the J call TRBJ2-7; 10 bases are a match to TRBD2. The CDR3 contains 17 residues. The germline V gene has CDR1 SGHAT and CDR2 FQNNGV. V dropped 5 bases and J dropped 3; count of bases not matched to a gene: 13. CDR3 nucleotide sequence: TGTGCCAGCAGCCCCGGGGCTAGCGGGAGACCATTCTACGAGCAGTACTTC. Protein: CASSPGASGRPFYEQYF.

The genes are TRBV7-2 and TRBJ2-5, with D maybe TRBD1 (5 bases). Germline values: CDR1 SGHTA, CDR2 FQGNSA. V was clipped by 6 bases and J by 0 bases, with 14 bases between them. This CDR3 comprises 15 residues. Here the CDR3 reads CASSSGPLYQETQYF. The DNA of the CDR3 is TGTGCCAGCAGTTCAGGGCCCCTCTACCAAGAGACCCAGTACTTC. Looking up the rest from reference TRBV7-2 and TRBJ2-5 gives the full variable domain: GAGVSQSPSNKVTEKGKDVELRCDPISGHTALYWYRQSLGQGLEFLIYFQGNSAPDKSGLPSDRFSAERTGGSVSTLTIQRTQQEDSAVYLCASSSGPLYQETQYFGPGTRLLVL.

The V gene is TRBV27, the J gene TRBJ1-4; 9 bases agree with TRBD1. With 6 bases clipped from V and 7 bases from J, the junction kept 6 bases outside the gene matches. Per the germline V gene, CDR1 is MNHEY and CDR2 is SMNVEV (reference sequence). CDR3 length: 14 amino acids. The CDR3 loop is CASRELGQGEKLFF. CDR3 DNA: TGTGCCAGCAGGGAACTGGGACAGGGTGAAAAACTGTTTTTT. Looking up the rest from reference TRBV27 and TRBJ1-4 gives the full variable domain: EAQVTQNPRYLITVTGKKLTVTCSQNMNHEYMSWYRQDPGLGLRQIYYSMNVEVTDKGDVPEGYKVSRKEKRNFPLILESPSPNQTSLYFCASRELGQGEKLFFGSGTQLSVL.

The chain employs TRBV29-1 and TRBJ1-1; D ambiguous. Trimming removed 5 bases from V and 4 bases from J, with 14 bases in between. The CDR3 loop spans 13 amino acids. From germline, CDR1 is SQVTM and CDR2 ANQGSEA. The CDR3 reads CSVRLLGPTEAFF. The CDR3 DNA sequence: TGCAGCGTTAGACTACTCGGGCCCACTGAAGCTTTCTTT.

The chain couples TRBV25-1 to TRBJ2-7; D is unresolved. Trimming left V 10 bases short and J 2 bases short, with 12 bases between. This CDR3 contains 12 residues. Germline CDR1 reads MGHDK; CDR2 reads SYGVNS. The CDR3 is CAIETTTYEQYF. The CDR3, as DNA: TGTGCCATAGAGACAACCACCTACGAGCAGTACTTC.

The chain uses TRBV19 and TRBJ2-3, with TRBD1 as a possible D gene (6 bases). Trimming pared 7 bases from V and 3 bases from J, leaving 23 bases between. This CDR3 has 17 residues. The germline gives CDR1 LNHDA, CDR2 SQIVND (reference sequence). The CDR3 is CASTIRGRGARTDTQYF. The CDR3 nucleotides are TGTGCCAGTACCATTCGGGGCAGGGGCGCGCGTACAGATACGCAGTATTTT.

This chain connects TRBV19 to TRBJ1-1, with 8 bases lining up with TRBD1. The V gene's germline CDR1 is LNHDA and CDR2 SQIVND (reference sequence). Trimming cost V 7 bases and J 3 bases; bases outside gene matches: 1. There are 12 residues in the CDR3. The DNA for the CDR3 is TGTGCCAGTATGGACAGGGACACTGAAGCTTTCTTT. It encodes CASMDRDTEAFF.